A single sample gave rise to the 13 T cell receptor beta chains below, sequenced in a study of T cells after yellow fever vaccination. TCRdb processed the 5' RACE reads anew with MiXCR; each CDR3 protein has one entry. The data show a few hundred thousand distinct CDR3 sequences, 8.7% seen once. The starting material was PBMCs, obtained on the day of the first yellow fever vaccination. These receptors all come from a man younger than 30 who received the YFV17D yellow fever vaccine.

In this sample, this clonotype turned up many times. The J gene is TRBJ2-4, the V gene TRBV6-5; TRBD1 matches 7 bases. The CDR3 sequence is 14 residues long. V trimming: 2 bases; J trimming: 8 bases; junction bases outside the gene matches: 6. Germline assignment: CDR1 MNHEY and CDR2 SVGAGI. CDR3 in DNA: TGTGCCAGCAGTTACCCCCAGGGGGTGGACATTCAGTACTTC. Its protein product is CASSYPQGVDIQYF.

CDR3 protein: CASSPRDRMNTGELFF. CDR3 sequence (DNA): TGTGCCAGCAGCCCGCGGGACAGGATGAACACCGGGGAGCTGTTTTTT. The genes are TRBV14 and TRBJ2-2; 8 positions agree with TRBD1. CDR3 length: 16 amino acids. V lost 4 bases and J lost 1; bases outside the gene matches: 5. Germline CDR1 reads SGHDN; CDR2 reads FVKESK.

The chain has TRBV30 and TRBJ1-1; D ambiguous. The germline V gene encodes CDR1 GTSNPN and CDR2 SVGIG (reference sequence). This CDR3 spans 15 amino acids. V was shortened by 5 bases and J by 10 bases, with 26 bases between the two germline ends. The CDR3 protein is CAWGHQVGEGQRAFF. CDR3 sequence (DNA): TGTGCCTGGGGCCATCAAGTTGGGGAAGGGCAGCGAGCTTTCTTT.

This chain joins TRBV7-9 and TRBJ2-7; either TRBD1 or TRBD2 may supply D (5 bases each). With 5 bases removed from V and 3 bases from J, the gap between germline ends came to 11 bases. Germline values: CDR1 SEHNR, CDR2 FQNEAQ (reference sequence). The CDR3 loop spans 13 amino acids. The CDR3 DNA sequence: TGTGCCAGCAGCCCCGGGACCATCTACGAGCAGTACTTC. This translates into CASSPGTIYEQYF. Full variable domain (outside the CDR3, taken from reference TRBV7-9 and TRBJ2-7): DTGVSQNPRHKITKRGQNVTFRCDPISEHNRLYWYRQTLGQGPEFLTYFQNEAQLEKSRLLSDRFSAERPKGSFSTLEIQRTEQGDSAMYLCASSPGTIYEQYFGPGTRLTVT.

The chain uses TRBV5-1 and TRBJ1-2; D is perhaps TRBD1 (5 bases). Trimming removed 6 bases at V and 0 bases at J, with 15 bases between. CDR1 and CDR2 (germline): SGHRS, YFSETQ. The CDR3 covers 15 residues. CDR3 bases: TGCGCCAGCACCGAAGGACATCCAGCTAACTATGGCTACACCTTC. Its translation: CASTEGHPANYGYTF.

This clonotype was counted a few times. The chain couples TRBV12-3 or TRBV12-4 to TRBJ2-3; no firm D call. The CDR3 spans 15 residues. Between the trimmed V and J ends, which lost 4 bases and 0 bases, there was a span of 11 bases. The chain's CDR3 is CASSSRPPSTDTQYF. CDR3 in DNA: TGTGCCAGCAGTTCGAGGCCCCCTAGCACAGATACGCAGTATTTT.

This clonotype was recorded many times. This sequence joins TRBV27 and TRBJ1-2, with D perhaps matching TRBD1 (5 bases). Trimming stripped 4 bases from V and 7 bases from J, with 13 bases between. Germline V CDR1 and CDR2: MNHEY, SMNVEV (reference sequence). The CDR3 consists of 13 residues. CDR3 in amino acids: CASSSRGWSGYTF. CDR3 coding DNA: TGTGCCAGCAGTTCCCGGGGGTGGAGTGGCTACACCTTC.

This clonotype has just a few counts. This sequence joins TRBV12-3 or TRBV12-4 and TRBJ1-5; no clear D gene. V lost 6 bases, J lost 5 bases, and 20 bases lay in between. The CDR3 runs 16 residues. The CDR3 loop is CASSLEVIFRYQPQHF. CDR3 in DNA: TGTGCCAGCAGCCTAGAGGTAATCTTCCGTTATCAGCCCCAGCATTTT.

J is TRBJ2-3 and V is TRBV11-2; maybe TRBD2 (6 bases). Trimming shortened V by 3 bases and J by 0 bases, and 10 bases separated the two germline ends. This CDR3 has 15 residues. CDR1 and CDR2 (germline): SGHAT, FQNNGV. CDR3 bases: TGTGCCAGCAGCTTCGGGACTCGGAGCACAGATACGCAGTATTTT. The encoded protein is CASSFGTRSTDTQYF.

The gene calls are TRBV9 and TRBJ2-7; D is tentatively TRBD1 or TRBD2 (5 bases each). V was shortened by 4 bases and J by 2 bases, with 19 bases between the two germline ends. Germline CDR1 is SGDLS and CDR2 is YYNGEE. CDR3 length: 16 amino acids. CDR3 sequence reads: CASSMPMGRPTYEQYF. The CDR3 coding sequence is TGTGCCAGCAGCATGCCCATGGGACGGCCGACCTACGAGCAGTACTTC.

The chain uses TRBV6-1 and TRBJ1-6; D unclear. Trimming took off 5 bases at V and 7 bases at J, with 18 bases between the two ends. CDR1 is MNHNS, CDR2 SASEGT, per germline. This CDR3 is built from 16 residues. The CDR3 DNA reads TGTGCCAGCAGTCCTCTTAGCGAGGGTCGAAATTCACCCCTCCACTTT. Protein sequence: CASSPLSEGRNSPLHF.

This clonotype was counted only a few times. V gene TRBV4-3 combines with J gene TRBJ1-1; D unresolved. V was pared by 1 base and J by 3 bases, with 9 bases between. Germline V gene lookup returns CDR1 LGHNA and CDR2 YSLEER. There are 14 residues in the CDR3. CDR3 protein: CASSQVRSDTEAFF. The CDR3 region has the DNA TGCGCCAGCAGCCAAGTTAGGTCGGACACTGAAGCTTTCTTT.

The chain carries TRBV5-1 and TRBJ2-1; the D gene is possibly TRBD2 (5 bases). The germline CDR1 and CDR2 sequences are SGHRS and YFSETQ. The CDR3 is 15 residues long. Trimming stripped 4 bases from V and 0 bases from J, with 11 bases between. The CDR3 region is CASSPYGSSYNEQFF. In DNA, the CDR3 is TGCGCCAGCAGCCCCTATGGGAGCTCCTACAATGAGCAGTTCTTC.